This TCR beta chain was obtained from a study of read filtering for tumor transcriptome and immune sequencing. Study details: IR-seq gave about 4 to 10.27 million TCR reads per sample; RNA-seq gave about 80 to 1273.

General study findings and limits: RNA-seq captured clonotypes less deeply and reliably than IR-seq.

V lost 11 bases to trimming and J lost 0 bases; unmatched junction nucleotides: 6. CDR3 size: 14 residues. The germline V gene encodes CDR1 ENHRY and CDR2 SYGVKD. From approximately 430 ng of RNA, a library with molecular barcoded alpha/delta and beta/gamma adaptors was made. Each CDR3 protein is one row after TCRdb ran MiXCR on the reads. The sample records 130,000 or so distinct CDR3 sequences, about 13% being singletons. This clonotype has at least ten counts. The antigen is unknown. V usage is TRBV10-3 and J usage is TRBJ2-1; 8 nucleotides match TRBD1. The sample was a population of CD138-negative cells sorted from bone marrow. The source of this sequence is a donor aged 40 or older with multiple myeloma. Written as DNA, the CDR3 is TGTGCCCTTTGGACAGGGAGCTCCTACAATGAGCAGTTCTTC. Its protein product is CALWTGSSYNEQFF.